This T cell receptor (beta chain) was recovered during a study of blood T cell repertoires in COVID-19. Study summary: Sources were T cells, B-cell-depleted T cells, or PBMCs; the material itself was cDNA or gDNA.

Trimming stripped 5 bases from V and 5 bases from J, with 27 bases between. The germline V gene encodes CDR1 SGHTA and CDR2 FQGTGA. The CDR3 is made up of 19 amino acids. This table comes from immunoSEQ multiplex PCR, and its TCRdb copy is limited to in-frame clones, with some not included. The sample comprises more than 300,000 clones, 88% of which are singletons, and 1.6% rests with the top ten. The clonotype was recovered from a woman aged 25-40 years with COVID-19, enrolled during active disease. This rearrangement joins TRBV7-3 to TRBJ1-4, with D possibly matching TRBD1 (6 bases). Sequenced input: peripheral blood. Written as DNA, the CDR3 is TGTGCCAGCAGCCCGGAGGCAGTTGGGACAACGCCGAAAAATGAAAAACTGTTTTTT. This translates into CASSPEAVGTTPKNEKLFF. Full variable domain (outside the CDR3, taken from reference TRBV7-3 and TRBJ1-4): GAGVSQTPSNKVTEKGKYVELRCDPISGHTALYWYRQSLGQGPEFLIYFQGTGAADDSGLPNDRFFAVRPEGSVSTLKIQRTERGDSAVYLCASSPEAVGTTPKNEKLFFGSGTQLSVL.